The clone carrying this TCR beta chain showed up just a few times. The antigen is undetermined. The source of the sample is a study of T-cell memory formation after mild COVID-19. TCRdb reprocessed the 5' RACE reads with MiXCR, giving one entry per CDR3 protein. Found here are hundreds of thousands of distinct CDR3 sequences, about 13% of them singletons; the top ten hold around a fifth. The CDR3 length is 15 residues. Per germline, CDR1 WSHSY and CDR2 SAAADI. V was clipped by 10 bases and J by 8 bases; unmatched bases: 17. Study findings and constraints: Contracting clones from day 15 to 85 had balanced CD4/CD8; later expanders favoured CD4+. Whether day 37 second-wave clones are SARS-CoV-2-specific was not confirmed.

The rearrangement uses TRBV10-2 and TRBJ1-5, with 7 bases aligning to TRBD1. The sequencing input was PBMCs or a T cell subset sorted from them (not recorded which). This receptor was taken from a man younger than 30 who had mild COVID-19 (a few samples of this study predate the infection). Cell type and time point are not known. CDR3 in amino acids: CATSMGQSLREPQHF. CDR3 coding DNA: TGCGCCACCAGCATGGGACAGAGCCTTAGGGAGCCCCAGCATTTT.